The rows below give T cell receptor beta chains drawn from one sample of a study of T cells in Graves' hyperthyroidism and ophthalmopathy. From the multiplex PCR reads, TCRdb called clonotypes with MiXCR, one entry per CDR3 protein. The data hold under 450,000 distinct CDR3 sequences, with about 13% observed a single time. Sequenced input: blood. The receptors come from a man under 40 with Graves' hyperthyroidism that later progressed to Graves' ophthalmopathy. CDR3s include the opening cysteine and the closing phenylalanine or tryptophan. The D gene is left open where the match is weak. Only some rows state a clone size, as once, few, many or a class for expanded clones.

d_gene	v_gene	abundance	j_gene	CDR3nt	CDR3aa
.	TRBV4-1	.	TRBJ2-4	TGCGCCAGCAGCATCAGAATGGACGCCAAAAACATTCAGTACTTC	CASSIRMDAKNIQYF
TRBD1	TRBV5-1	.	TRBJ1-4	TGCGCCAGCAGCATCCAGGGGGCAGGAAATGAAAAACTGTTTTTT	CASSIQGAGNEKLFF
TRBD1	TRBV7-9	many	TRBJ1-1	TGTGCCAGCAGCACTGGGACAGTCGAAGCTTTCTTT	CASSTGTVEAFF
.	TRBV9	few	TRBJ1-2	TGTGCCAGCAGCGTAGCCAGGGGAGGTGGCTACACCTTC	CASSVARGGGYTF
.	TRBV5-1	many	TRBJ2-1	TGCGCCAGCAGCACCCAAGACAGGTACAATGAGCAGTTCTTC	CASSTQDRYNEQFF
TRBD1	TRBV10-3	few	TRBJ2-1	TGTGCCATCAGTGATTTGGGGCAGGGGGAATTGGATGAGCAGTTCTTC	CAISDLGQGELDEQFF
.	TRBV15	many	TRBJ2-2	TGTGCCACCAGCCCCTCTCGGGGTGCCGGGGAGCTGTTTTTT	CATSPSRGAGELFF
.	TRBV7-8	many	TRBJ1-5	TGTGCCAGCAGCCCACGGGACGGCAATCAGCCCCAGCATTTT	CASSPRDGNQPQHF
.	TRBV7-9	many	TRBJ1-2	TGTGCCAGCAGCTTAGGGGGATCTGGCTATGGCTACACCTTC	CASSLGGSGYGYTF
.	TRBV12-3/TRBV12-4	many	TRBJ2-2	TGTGCCAGCAGTCCGACCCTCACCGGGGAGCTGTTTTTT	CASSPTLTGELFF
.	TRBV6-5	.	TRBJ1-2	TGTGCCAGCAGTTACTCGGGGGGGGATGGCTACACCTTC	CASSYSGGDGYTF
TRBD1	TRBV28	many	TRBJ2-1	TGTGCCAGCAGTATTACAGGGGAAGTCGGCAATGAGCAGTTCTTC	CASSITGEVGNEQFF
.	TRBV7-9	few	TRBJ2-1	TGTGCCAGCAGCTTAGCGTGCATAGTACAGGTTAATGAGCAGTTCTTC	CASSLACIVQVNEQFF
.	TRBV7-9	.	TRBJ2-5	TGTGCCAGCAGCTTTGAAGACAGCCAATGGACCCAGTACTTC	CASSFEDSQWTQYF
TRBD1	TRBV12-3/TRBV12-4	.	TRBJ1-1	TGTGCCAGCAGCCCGTGGAGGGGGCGAGGAACTGAAGCTTTCTTT	CASSPWRGRGTEAFF
.	TRBV6-5	many	TRBJ1-6	TGTGCCAGCAGTTACTCAACCCCGCTTTCGACCCTCCACTTT	CASSYSTPLSTLHF
.	TRBV9	many	TRBJ2-3	TGTGCCAGCGAACCATCCGGGGCTACAGATACGCAGTATTTT	CASEPSGATDTQYF
.	TRBV9	.	TRBJ2-3	TGTGCCAGCAAGGAGGGACAGAGCACAGATACGCAGTATTTT	CASKEGQSTDTQYF
.	TRBV6-5	many	TRBJ2-2	TGTGCCAGCAGTTACTCCCCGGTCTTACCGGGGACCGGGGAGCTGTTTTTT	CASSYSPVLPGTGELFF
.	TRBV14	many	TRBJ2-7	TGTGCCAGCAGCCAATCCCTCGAGCAGTACTTC	CASSQSLEQYF
TRBD1	TRBV7-9	few	TRBJ2-2	TGTGCCAGCAGCCCCCCGGGACAGGGGGCGGTCGGGGAGCTGTTTTTT	CASSPPGQGAVGELFF
TRBD2	TRBV2	.	TRBJ2-7	TGTGCCAGCAGGCTAGCGGGGGGCCCGTCCTACGAGCAGCACTTC	CASRLAGGPSYEQHF
TRBD1	TRBV15	.	TRBJ2-2	TGTGCCACCAGCAGAACCCCGGGACAGGGGTTTGACACCGGGGAGCTGTTTTTT	CATSRTPGQGFDTGELFF
.	TRBV24-1	many	TRBJ2-3	TGTGCCACCAGTGATTTGCAGATTGATACGCAGTATTTT	CATSDLQIDTQYF
.	TRBV7-8	few	TRBJ1-3	TGTGCCAGCAGCTGGACGGATGGGGGCTCTGGAAACACCATATATTTT	CASSWTDGGSGNTIYF
.	TRBV13	.	TRBJ1-1	TGTGCCAGCAGCTCGACGCAAGTAGGGCTGCGTGGCTTAAACACTGAAGCTTTCTTT	CASSSTQVGLRGLNTEAFF
.	TRBV11-2	many	TRBJ2-7	TGTGCCAGCAGCTGGAGGGGGGGGGAGCAGTACTTC	CASSWRGGEQYF
.	TRBV5-1	few	TRBJ1-1	TGCGCCAGCAGCTTGCTTGAGGGAGGGTTGAACACTGAAGCTTTCTTT	CASSLLEGGLNTEAFF
.	TRBV6-1	many	TRBJ1-1	TGTGCCAGCAGTGGCCTCGCCGCTGAAGCTTTCTTT	CASSGLAAEAFF
.	TRBV20-1	many	TRBJ2-3	TGCAGTGCTTCCCTGCATGATACGCAGTATTTT	CSASLHDTQYF
.	TRBV6-1	.	TRBJ1-2	TGTGCCAGCAAACTGGACGGGAACTATGGCTACACCTTC	CASKLDGNYGYTF
.	TRBV13	many	TRBJ2-2	TGTGCCAGCAGCGTTTACACCGGGGAGCTGTTTTTT	CASSVYTGELFF
.	TRBV27	many	TRBJ1-4	TGTGCCAGCAGTTTTGGCCCGAGGAAAGGTTCTAATGAAAAACTGTTTTTT	CASSFGPRKGSNEKLFF
TRBD1	TRBV20-1	many	TRBJ2-1	TGCAGTGCGCGGGACAGGCGGGTCTACAATGAGCAGTTCTTC	CSARDRRVYNEQFF
TRBD1	TRBV11-2	.	TRBJ1-2	TGTGCCAGCAGCCAACGACAGGGTGATGGCTACACCTTC	CASSQRQGDGYTF
.	TRBV28	many	TRBJ1-6	TGTGCCAGCAGAGGGACAAGCTCCTATAATTCACCCCTCCACTTT	CASRGTSSYNSPLHF
.	TRBV7-9	.	TRBJ2-7	TGTGCCAGCAGCTGGAGACAGGACTCCTACGAGCAGTACTTC	CASSWRQDSYEQYF
TRBD1	TRBV3-1	few	TRBJ2-2	TGTGCCAGCAGCCAGGGGACAGGGCGCCCCCGGGGACTGTTTTTT	CASSQGTGRPRGLFF
TRBD2	TRBV6-2/TRBV6-3	many	TRBJ2-6	TGTGCCAGCACCGGGGGGGGAGCTGGGGCCAACGTCCTGACTTTC	CASTGGGAGANVLTF
.	TRBV27	many	TRBJ1-3	TGTGCCAGCAGTCCAATCGATAACCTCCGCGACACCATATATTTT	CASSPIDNLRDTIYF
TRBD1	TRBV6-1	few	TRBJ2-2	TGTGCCAGCAGCCGGACAGGGGATGACACCGGGGAGCTGTTTTTT	CASSRTGDDTGELFF
.	TRBV7-9	many	TRBJ1-4	TGTGCCAGCAGACAGGGAGGAAATGAAAAACTGTTTTTT	CASRQGGNEKLFF
.	TRBV10-1	few	TRBJ1-4	TGCGCCAGCAGTGACAACTTAGGAGAAAAACTGTTTTTT	CASSDNLGEKLFF
.	TRBV7-9	few	TRBJ2-2	TGTGCCAGCAGCTTAGGCGCCCCCGGGGAGCTGTTTTTT	CASSLGAPGELFF
TRBD1	TRBV19	.	TRBJ2-4	TGTGCCAGTAGCTATGACAGGGATTCTGGCATTCAGTACTTC	CASSYDRDSGIQYF
.	TRBV28	many	TRBJ1-2	TGTGCCAGCCTTCCGGGGGACTCTTCTAACTATGGCTACACCTTC	CASLPGDSSNYGYTF
.	TRBV11-2	many	TRBJ2-3	TGTGCCAGCAGCTTAGGTGGGGGCGACGGAGATACGCAGTATTTT	CASSLGGGDGDTQYF
TRBD2	TRBV20-1	.	TRBJ2-5	TGCAGTGCTAGAGGGAAAGCGGGGGTGGAAGAGACCCAGTACTTC	CSARGKAGVEETQYF
TRBD1	TRBV27	many	TRBJ1-2	TGTGCCAGCGCCCCCCGGACAGGGGATTTCTATGGCTACACCTTC	CASAPRTGDFYGYTF
.	TRBV5-6	.	TRBJ2-7	TGTGCCAGCAGCTCGGGACTGAGATTGTGGGAGCAGTACTTC	CASSSGLRLWEQYF